This entry concerns a single TCR beta chain. The CDR3 totals 13 residues. From germline, CDR1 is SEHNR and CDR2 FQNEAQ (reference sequence). The sample originates from a study of CXCR3-negative and CXCR3-positive naive CD8 T cells. UMI labels and 5' RACE were used to prepare the TRB cDNA libraries. Using the 5' RACE reads, TCRdb records one entry per CDR3 protein without DNA. This sample contains approximately 88,000 distinct CDR3 sequences. Naive cells were sorted as CD45RO-, CCR7+, CD27+ and CD95-. V usage is TRBV7-9 and J usage is TRBJ2-7; TCRdb lists TRBD1, though no DNA is available to test this call. The clonotype originates from a human donor in good health. Some clones in this sample may be carry-over from other donors' samples. The sequenced sample was naive CXCR3- CD8+ T cells from blood. Subset described: CD45RO-CCR7+CD27+CD95- naive CD8+ T cells lacking CXCR3 (TNR3-). The CDR3: CASSPGQGAEQYF.